The subject of this entry is one T cell receptor (beta chain). The record originates from a study of OX40 agonist ivuxolimab in advanced cancers. Generated by immunoSEQ multiplex PCR, the TCRdb table keeps only in-frame clones and is missing some. This repertoire shows 55,000 to 70,000 clones, 75% to 85% found once; its top ten account for roughly 1.4%. V lost 3 bases, J lost 4 bases, and 10 bases lay in between. Per the germline V gene, CDR1 is MDHEN and CDR2 is SYDVKM. The CDR3 is 13 residues long. This sequence joins TRBV28 and TRBJ2-7, with D possibly being TRBD1 (5 bases). The sequences come from CD4+ or CD8+ T cells sorted from blood, collected in a trial of the OX40 agonist ivuxolimab. The receptor was derived from an adult with an advanced solid tumor such as melanoma, head and neck, liver or kidney cancer. Here the CDR3 reads CASSLGLVYEQYF. CDR3 in DNA: TGTGCCAGCAGTTTGGGGCTAGTTTACGAGCAGTACTTC. Variable domain in full (rest from reference TRBV28 and TRBJ2-7): DVKVTQSSRYLVKRTGEKVFLECVQDMDHENMFWYRQDPGLGLRLIYFSYDVKMKEKGDIPEGYSVSREKKERFSLILESASTNQTSMYLCASSLGLVYEQYFGPGTRLTVT.